This paragraph covers one TCR beta chain sequence. Antigen specificity is unknown. V shed 6 bases and J 6 bases; nucleotides not matched to a gene: 8. The CDR3 length is 14 residues. TCRdb called the 5' RACE reads again in MiXCR, with one record for every CDR3 protein. The sample shows about 14,000 distinct CDR3 sequences, 15% to 20% of them seen only once. The data stem from a study of T-cell memory formation after mild COVID-19. Study background: TCR clusters were mostly donor specific. Study results and limitations: Cross-reactive memory seemingly joined, as some responding clones were found in pre-infection memory.

Sequencing was performed on PBMCs or a T cell subset sorted from them (not recorded which). The clonotype comes from a man aged 18 to 29 who had mild COVID-19 (a few samples of this study predate the infection). Cell type and time point are not known. The chain is built from TRBV12-3 or TRBV12-4 and TRBJ2-7, with TRBD1 matching 10 bases. The CDR3 region has the DNA TGTGCCAGCAGCCAGGACAGGGGGGATTGCGAGCAGTACGTC. Amino acids: CASSQDRGDCEQYV.